These 7 T cell receptor beta chains were sequenced from one sample in a study of cytomegalovirus exposure and HLA in healthy donors. PCR amplification relied on 60 Vbeta primers (plus 13 Jbeta primers). Profiling relied on immunoSEQ multiplex PCR, and the TCRdb table lists in-frame clones only, not all of them. The sample shows about 160,000 clones, about four fifths of them seen only once. Sequencing was done on a sample of PBMCs. The receptor set was obtained from a male donor in good health and CMV-seronegative.

The V call is TRBV19, the J call TRBJ1-1; the D gene is possibly TRBD1 (6 bases). The CDR3 runs to 11 residues. Germline CDR1 is LNHDA and CDR2 is SQIVND (reference sequence). CDR3 in amino acids: CVTQGNTEAFF. CDR3 DNA sequence: TGTGTTACACAGGGGAACACTGAAGCTTTCTTT.

V is TRBV15 and J is TRBJ1-2; TRBD1 is a possible D gene (5 bases). The length of the CDR3 is 14 residues. The V gene's germline CDR1 is LNHNV and CDR2 YYDKDF (reference sequence). V was shortened by 1 base and J by 4 bases, with 10 bases between the two germline ends. CDR3 region: CATSRVPGSYGYTF. In nucleotides, the CDR3 is TGTGCCACCAGCAGAGTCCCAGGGTCCTATGGCTACACCTTC.

The chain combines TRBV5-1 with TRBJ2-7, with D maybe TRBD1 (6 bases). V was pared by 2 bases and J by 3 bases, with 18 bases between. The CDR3 runs 16 residues. CDR1 and CDR2 (germline): SGHRS, YFSETQ. This chain's CDR3 is CASSLKGAAGVYEQYF. CDR3 coding DNA: TGCGCCAGCAGCTTAAAAGGTGCGGCAGGGGTCTACGAGCAGTACTTC.

CDR3 protein: CASYNNPRGNYGYTF. Written as DNA, the CDR3 is TGTGCCAGCTATAACAACCCCCGGGGGAACTATGGCTACACCTTC. The chain has TRBV6-1 and TRBJ1-2, with D possibly being TRBD1 (5 bases). V was shortened by 8 bases and J by 2 bases, with 18 bases between the two germline ends. The germline V gene has CDR1 MNHNS and CDR2 SASEGT. The CDR3 extends over 15 amino acids.

The gene calls are TRBV5-1 and TRBJ1-3; 8 bases fit TRBD1. The CDR3 covers 24 residues. With 4 bases clipped from V and 0 bases from J, the junction kept 30 bases outside the gene matches. CDR1 and CDR2 from the germline V gene are SGHRS and YFSETQ. The CDR3 DNA is TGCGCCAGCAGCCTCAGAGGTCCGATCACAGGGGGAGTGGGCCAAAGCCCCTCTGGAAACACCATATATTTT. Residues: CASSLRGPITGGVGQSPSGNTIYF.

This clone was picked up one time. The genes are TRBV7-9 and TRBJ2-5; 11 bases fit TRBD1. CDR1 is SEHNR and CDR2 is FQNEAQ in the germline V gene (reference sequence). CDR3 length: 17 residues. Losses at the gene ends were 4 bases for V and 4 bases for J; bases not matched to a gene: 11. In nucleotides, the CDR3 is TGTGCCAGCAGCTCTAGAAGGACAGGGGGCATTGGAGAGACCCAGTACTTC. Protein product: CASSSRRTGGIGETQYF.

The chain joins TRBV11-3 to TRBJ2-1; 11 nucleotides line up with TRBD2. The junction had 2 bases not matched to a gene; V was cut back by 5 bases and J by 5 bases. Germline lookup yields CDR1 SGHNT and CDR2 YENEEA. The CDR3 length is 14 residues. The CDR3 DNA reads as TGTGCCAGCAGCAAGGGACTAGCGGACAATGAGCAGTTCTTC. It is translated as CASSKGLADNEQFF.